The 17 T cell receptor beta chains presented below share a single source sample, sequenced in a study of blood T cell repertoires in COVID-19. Only in-frame clones appear in the TCRdb table, and some are missing; sequencing was by immunoSEQ multiplex PCR. The repertoire holds over 100,000 clones, with over 60% as singletons. The sequenced sample consisted of peripheral blood. All receptors come from a woman between 65 and 79 years old with acute or convalescent COVID-19.

This clone was seen more than once but under ten times. V gene TRBV4-2 combines with J gene TRBJ1-5; no reliable D call. The CDR3 is 15 amino acids. Trimming shortened V by 0 bases and J by 2 bases, and 8 bases separated the two germline ends. Germline loops: CDR1 LGHNA, CDR2 YNFKEQ. CDR3 amino acids: CASSQEFEGNQPQHF. The CDR3 DNA is TGTGCCAGCAGCCAAGAGTTTGAGGGCAATCAGCCCCAGCATTTT.

The chain is built from TRBV11-2 and TRBJ1-2, with D unclear. The CDR3 runs 14 residues. Trimming left V 0 bases short and J 4 bases short, with 9 bases between. Germline loops: CDR1 SGHAT, CDR2 FQNNGV. The CDR3 spells CASSLDPVSYGYTF. The CDR3 DNA follows: TGTGCCAGCAGCTTAGATCCGGTCTCCTATGGCTACACCTTC.

The V gene is TRBV19, the J gene TRBJ2-3, with TRBD2 matching 8 bases. V trimming: 6 bases; J trimming: 2 bases; junction bases outside the gene matches: 16. This CDR3 is 18 amino acids long. In germline, CDR1 is LNHDA, CDR2 SQIVND (reference sequence). This CDR3 is CASSPWSSGLATTDTQYF. The CDR3 DNA is TGTGCCAGTAGCCCATGGTCTAGCGGGCTGGCTACCACAGATACGCAGTATTTT.

The chain couples TRBV5-1 to TRBJ1-1; D might be TRBD1 (6 bases). V lost 1 base to trimming and J lost 4 bases, with 14 bases between them. In germline, CDR1 is SGHRS, CDR2 YFSETQ. This CDR3 has 15 amino acids. CDR3 loop: CASSLHGGRVTEAFF. CDR3 nucleotide sequence: TGCGCCAGCAGCTTGCATGGGGGCCGAGTCACTGAAGCTTTCTTT.

The rearrangement links TRBV5-5 to TRBJ2-5; TRBD1 might be the D (5 bases). The CDR3 runs to 16 residues. Germline CDR1 SGHKS, CDR2 YYEKEE (reference sequence). V was pared by 0 bases and J by 4 bases, with 16 bases between. CDR3 in DNA: TGTGCCAGCAGCTTGGGGGGCTCAAGGGGTAGAGAGACCCAGTACTTC. This encodes CASSLGGSRGRETQYF.

The V and J genes are TRBV6-5 and TRBJ2-3, with D perhaps matching TRBD2 (5 bases). Trimming shortened V by 4 bases and J by 1 base, and 12 bases separated the two germline ends. The CDR3 loop spans 15 amino acids. The germline gives CDR1 MNHEY, CDR2 SVGAGI. The CDR3 region has the DNA TGTGCCAGCAGTTCCCTAGCTTGGGGCACAGATACGCAGTATTTT. This gives the protein CASSSLAWGTDTQYF.

J is TRBJ1-2 and V is TRBV27; tentative D call: TRBD1 (6 bases). Trimming cost V 8 bases and J 4 bases, with 20 bases left between them. This CDR3 region has 15 residues. Germline CDR1 reads MNHEY; CDR2 reads SMNVEV (reference sequence). DNA for the CDR3: TGTGCCAGCGGATGGAGGGGGGGGCGAGTCTATGGCTACACCTTC. As protein: CASGWRGGRVYGYTF.

This clone was seen once. The V and J genes are TRBV5-6 and TRBJ2-5; D possibly corresponds to TRBD1 (5 bases). The germline V gene encodes CDR1 SGHDT and CDR2 YYEEEE. V lost 5 bases, J lost 5 bases, and 16 bases lay in between. The CDR3 runs 14 residues. CDR3 residues: CASSPGGAKETQYF. The CDR3, as DNA: TGTGCCAGCAGTCCCGGTGGGGCCAAGGAGACCCAGTACTTC.

The V call is TRBV6-1, the J call TRBJ2-3, with TRBD1 as a possible D gene (10 bases). The CDR3 loop spans 18 amino acids. Germline-derived CDR1 and CDR2 are MNHNS and SASEGT. V dropped 3 bases and J dropped 1 base, with 20 bases sitting between them. The CDR3 coding sequence is TGTGCCAGCAGTGAGACAGGGGGCGCGGGAGGGGGCACAGATACGCAGTATTTT. Its translation: CASSETGGAGGGTDTQYF.

As regards this clone: The sample contains more than one DNA sequence encoding this CDR3. The chain couples TRBV6-5 to TRBJ1-1; D is unclear. This CDR3 comprises 11 residues. Germline V lookup: CDR1 MNHEY, CDR2 SVGAGI. The V gene lost 9 bases and the J gene lost 4 bases, with 9 bases spanning the gap. The CDR3 DNA reads TGTGCCAGTGGCCGGGGCACTGAAGCTTTCTTT. Protein: CASGRGTEAFF.

The chain couples TRBV20-1 to TRBJ2-7; 10 bases agree with TRBD2. CDR3 length: 14 residues. CDR1 is DFQATT, CDR2 SNEGSKA, per germline (reference sequence). V trimming: 3 bases; J trimming: 6 bases; junction bases outside the gene matches: 8. This chain's CDR3 is CSASSVAGGFEQYF. The CDR3, as DNA: TGCAGTGCTAGTAGTGTAGCGGGGGGTTTCGAGCAGTACTTC.

J is TRBJ2-3 and V is TRBV10-3; 14 bases are a match to TRBD2. J gave up 7 bases and V 4 bases, and 4 bases lay outside the gene matches. Germline CDR1 is ENHRY and CDR2 is SYGVKD. The CDR3 extends over 15 amino acids. The DNA for the CDR3 is TGTGCCATCAGTGGACTAGCGGGGGGGCAAAATACGCAGTATTTT. Its translation: CAISGLAGGQNTQYF.

This clone was seen more than once but under ten times. The chain recombines TRBV5-6 with TRBJ1-3; TRBD1 matches 8 bases. V shed 0 bases and J 2 bases; nucleotides not matched to a gene: 1. The V gene's germline CDR1 is SGHDT and CDR2 YYEEEE. The CDR3 runs 15 residues. The CDR3 spells CASSLDRGTGNTIYF. CDR3 nucleotide sequence: TGTGCCAGCAGCTTGGACAGGGGGACTGGAAACACCATATATTTT.

V and J are TRBV10-3 and TRBJ1-6; unclear D gene. The CDR3 has 15 residues. Germline values: CDR1 ENHRY, CDR2 SYGVKD. V lost 5 bases and J lost 2, with 10 bases in between. The chain's CDR3 is CAISPEGTYNSPLHF. CDR3 in DNA: TGTGCCATCAGTCCGGAGGGTACCTATAATTCACCCCTCCACTTT.

The chain joins TRBV5-1 to TRBJ2-5; D gene ambiguous. The germline gives CDR1 SGHRS, CDR2 YFSETQ. V gave up 0 bases and J gave up 2 bases, with 5 bases separating them. CDR3 size: 13 residues. CDR3 DNA sequence: TGCGCCAGCAGCTTGGCGCAGCAAGAGACCCAGTACTTC. Translating it yields CASSLAQQETQYF.

This chain joins TRBV24-1 and TRBJ2-7; 11 nucleotides line up with TRBD1. V trimming: 3 bases; J trimming: 3 bases; junction bases outside the gene matches: 3. CDR1 KGHDR and CDR2 SFDVKD come from the germline V gene. The CDR3 is 15 amino acids. The CDR3 DNA follows: TGTGCCACCAGTGATGGACAGGGGGCGGTCTACGAGCAGTACTTC. Translating gives CATSDGQGAVYEQYF.

The chain links TRBV29-1 to TRBJ2-7, with D possibly matching TRBD1 (5 bases). The CDR3 has 13 residues. Trimming took off 7 bases at V and 3 bases at J, with 16 bases between the two ends. CDR1 and CDR2 (germline): SQVTM, ANQGSEA. The CDR3 protein is CSDQGRVNYEQYF. CDR3 nucleotide sequence: TGCAGCGACCAGGGCAGGGTGAACTACGAGCAGTACTTC.